These 10 T cell receptor beta chains originate from one sample sequenced in a study of Ad26.COV2.S vaccination and SARS-CoV-2 variants (dated by TCRdb to about 2021). Library construction relied on the immunoSEQ multiplex PCR assay. TCRdb carries this immuneACCESS record with in-frame sequences only. Its versions omit some clonotypes, under half of them owing to an unresolved V gene in the studies checked, with the rest unexplained. The sample table contains about 350,000 clones; only one count was recorded for about 86% of them. In total, the top ten clones hold about 10% of the sample. What this sample's treatment or condition label stands for: some 20 received Ad26.COV2.S at low or high dose, single or two shots; about 5 received placebo; per-sample allocation not given. For vaccine and placebo recipients, repertoires were sequenced using samples collected on day 63 after the first injection.

The source material was peripheral blood, sampled in a trial of Ad26.COV2.S vaccine versus placebo. The origin of the receptors is a person between 18 and 65 years old who received the Ad26.COV2.S COVID-19 vaccine or a placebo.

Here the CDR3 DNA reads TGTGCCAGTAATGAGGGGACTTCTTCCTACGAGCAGTACTTC. Translated: CASNEGTSSYEQYF. The chain links TRBV19 to TRBJ2-7, with D possibly TRBD2 on 6 matching bases. Trimming pared 7 bases from V and 1 base from J, leaving 14 bases between. The CDR3 is made up of 14 amino acids. Germline-derived CDR1 and CDR2 are LNHDA and SQIVND (reference sequence). The whole variable domain, filled in from reference TRBV19 and TRBJ2-7, reads DGGITQSPKYLFRKEGQNVTLSCEQNLNHDAMYWYRQDPGQGLRLIYYSQIVNDFQKGDIAEGYSVSREKKESFPLTVTSAQKNPTAFYLCASNEGTSSYEQYFGPGTRLTVT.

The chain links TRBV4-1 to TRBJ1-2, with a possible D match to TRBD1 (5 bases). The V gene's germline CDR1 is MGHRA and CDR2 YSYEKL. This CDR3 is 15 amino acids long. Trimming cost V 1 base and J 4 bases, with 13 bases left between them. The CDR3 region is CASSQGMGDLYGYTF. The CDR3 DNA reads as TGCGCCAGCAGCCAAGGAATGGGGGATCTCTATGGCTACACCTTC.

The chain couples TRBV28 to TRBJ1-1, with 9 bases aligning to TRBD1. Losses at the gene ends were 4 bases for V and 0 bases for J; bases not matched to a gene: 9. Germline CDR1 reads MDHEN; CDR2 reads SYDVKM. This CDR3 is 17 amino acids long. CDR3 protein: CASSSGTGLSMNTEAFF. CDR3 DNA: TGTGCCAGCAGTTCGGGGACAGGGCTTTCGATGAACACTGAAGCTTTCTTT.

This chain uses TRBV5-4 with TRBJ2-3; TRBD2 aligns across 12 bases. The CDR3 has 16 residues. Germline V gives CDR1 SGHNT, CDR2 YYREEE (reference sequence). Trimming at V came to 2 bases and at J to 5 bases, leaving 6 bases not matched to a gene. CDR3 protein: CASSFTSGGRGDTQYF. In DNA, the CDR3 is TGTGCCAGCAGCTTTACTAGCGGGGGGCGGGGAGATACGCAGTATTTT.

The gene calls are TRBV11-1 and TRBJ1-1; 7 bases are shared with TRBD1. V lost 3 bases, J lost 8 bases, and 6 bases stayed unmatched. The CDR3 runs to 13 residues. CDR1 and CDR2 (germline): SGHAT, FQDESV (reference sequence). The CDR3 DNA reads as TGTGCCAGCAGCTTTCGACAGGGTCCCGAAGCTTTCTTT. It translates to CASSFRQGPEAFF. Looking up the rest from reference TRBV11-1 and TRBJ1-1 gives the full variable domain: EAEVAQSPRYKITEKSQAVAFWCDPISGHATLYWYRQILGQGPELLVQFQDESVVDDSQLPKDRFSAERLKGVDSTLKIQPAELGDSAMYLCASSFRQGPEAFFGQGTRLTVV.

Here the CDR3 DNA reads TGTGCCAGCAGTGATGGCGGGGGAACAGATACGCAGTATTTT. It encodes CASSDGGGTDTQYF. The gene calls are TRBV25-1 and TRBJ2-3; 7 bases agree with TRBD2. V was clipped by 3 bases and J by 3 bases; unmatched bases: 3. The CDR3 contains 14 residues. Germline assignment: CDR1 MGHDK and CDR2 SYGVNS.

This sequence joins TRBV28 and TRBJ2-1; 12 bases agree with TRBD2. The J segment lost 2 bases and the V segment lost 6 bases, leaving 2 bases of the junction unmatched. CDR1 MDHEN and CDR2 SYDVKM come from the germline V gene. The CDR3 is made up of 15 amino acids. CDR3 sequence reads: CASRASGGAYNEQFF. The DNA of the CDR3 is TGTGCCAGCAGGGCTAGCGGGGGGGCCTACAATGAGCAGTTCTTC.

This sequence joins TRBV6-5 and TRBJ2-7; 10 bases agree with TRBD1. V lost 0 bases, J lost 6 bases, and 8 bases stayed unmatched. Germline lookup yields CDR1 MNHEY and CDR2 SVGAGI. CDR3 length equals 16 residues. CDR3 DNA sequence: TGTGCCAGCAGTTACTCTTTCCGGGACAGGGGAGGCGAGCAGTACTTC. As protein: CASSYSFRDRGGEQYF.

The chain couples TRBV6-5 to TRBJ1-4; the match to TRBD1 covers 7 bases. The V segment lost 8 bases and the J segment 0 bases; nucleotides outside the gene matches: 6. CDR3 size: 15 residues. The V gene's germline CDR1 is MNHEY and CDR2 SVGAGI. CDR3 bases: TGTGCCAGCCGGGACAGCGCCGCAACTAATGAAAAACTGTTTTTT. This encodes CASRDSAATNEKLFF.

The chain has TRBV19 and TRBJ1-2; D unresolved. Per the germline V gene, CDR1 is LNHDA and CDR2 is SQIVND (reference sequence). The length of the CDR3 is 16 residues. With 5 bases removed from V and 4 bases from J, the gap between germline ends came to 20 bases. The DNA of the CDR3 is TGTGCCAGTAGTTCAACGTTGGAGGGATCCCTCTATGGCTACACCTTC. Translating gives CASSSTLEGSLYGYTF.